This T cell receptor (beta chain) was recovered during a study of blood T cells in healthy people across ages. The use of a sample-barcoded 5' primer and a J-beta primer mix characterized a second PCR of roughly 6 to 11 cycles. One entry per CDR3 protein results from TCRdb running MiXCR on the 5' RACE reads. The sample has over a million distinct CDR3 sequences, around 42% seen once. Per germline, CDR1 SGHVS and CDR2 FNYEAQ. Trimming left V 0 bases short and J 5 bases short, with 8 bases between. This CDR3 region has 13 residues. On this clonotype: The antigen remains unidentified.

Broader study findings: The unsorted PBMCs prevented any conclusive comparison of naive versus antigen-experienced cells. Getting older went along with TCR beta diversity per million T cells dropping roughly linearly. There was a strong correlation between TCR beta diversity and naive T cell percentage. Investigators viewed diversity estimates from one million T cells as underestimates, the study reported.

Sequenced input: blood. This TCR came from a woman younger than 35 in good health. The rearrangement links TRBV7-6 to TRBJ2-7; D ambiguous. For the CDR3, the DNA is TGTGCCAGCAGCTTAGCCCCTCAGGACGAGCAGTACTTC. Translation: CASSLAPQDEQYF.